This T cell receptor beta chain derives from a study of response to subunit inactivated influenza vaccine. Findings and caveats of the study: Few additional T cells are recruited per seasonal influenza vaccination, authors suggested.

With respect to this clonotype: Its target is not known.

In germline, CDR1 is SGHKS, CDR2 YYEKEE (reference sequence). The CDR3 consists of 15 residues. Unmatched junction bases numbered 6, after V lost 4 bases and J lost 5 bases. TCRdb itself ran the RT-PCR reads through MiXCR, one entry per CDR3 protein. This table holds roughly 780,000 distinct CDR3 sequences, around 20% found once. Sequencing was performed on PBMCs from blood, taken roughly 5 days after vaccination. This receptor was taken from a man in his forties or fifties who received an inactivated influenza vaccine. The rearrangement uses TRBV5-5 and TRBJ2-5; 12 bases are shared with TRBD2. CDR3 loop: CASSTGLAGWETQYF. Written as DNA, the CDR3 is TGTGCCAGCAGCACCGGACTAGCGGGGTGGGAGACCCAGTACTTC.